The 31 T cell receptor beta chains in this list originate from one sample, sequenced in a study of cytomegalovirus exposure and HLA in healthy donors. The PCR had 60 Vbeta and 13 Jbeta primers. Data came from immunoSEQ multiplex PCR; TCRdb stores just in-frame clones and leaves some out. The repertoire table contains some 41,000 clones. Sample: PBMCs. The receptors come from a male donor in good health and CMV-seronegative.

This chain links TRBV5-8 with TRBJ2-7; D might be TRBD1 (6 bases). The V gene's germline CDR1 is SGHTS and CDR2 YDEGEE. The CDR3 is 16 residues long. V lost 5 bases, J lost 3 bases, and 21 bases lay in between. In nucleotides, the CDR3 is TGTGCCAGCAGTCGGAATGCCGGGACATTTGACTACGAGCAGTACTTC. Residues: CASSRNAGTFDYEQYF. Combining the CDR3 with reference TRBV5-8 and TRBJ2-7 gives the whole variable domain EAGVTQSPTHLIKTRGQQATLRCSPISGHTSVYWYQQALGLGLQFLLWYDEGEERNRGNFPPRFSGRQFPNYSSELNVNALELEDSALYLCASSRNAGTFDYEQYFGPGTRLTVT.

The rearrangement links TRBV7-2 to TRBJ1-2; D remains ambiguous. The CDR3 length is 12 residues. V was clipped by 3 bases and J by 12 bases, with 14 bases between them. Germline values: CDR1 SGHTA, CDR2 FQGNSA. The CDR3 DNA reads TGTGCCAGCAGCTTCCAAACGGGAGGTCACACCTTC. This translates into CASSFQTGGHTF.

V and J are TRBV29-1 and TRBJ2-3; possibly TRBD1 for D (5 bases). The CDR3 is 15 residues long. Germline values: CDR1 SQVTM, CDR2 ANQGSEA. Between the trimmed V and J ends, which lost 0 bases and 3 bases, there was a span of 13 bases. CDR3 DNA sequence: TGCAGCGTTGAAGATCAACAGGTGAGGACAGATACGCAGTATTTT. Protein product: CSVEDQQVRTDTQYF.

V gene TRBV14 combines with J gene TRBJ1-1, with a possible D match to TRBD1 (5 bases). The CDR3 runs 15 residues. The V and J ends lost 1 base and 3 bases respectively, with 12 bases between them. Germline-derived CDR1 and CDR2 are SGHDN and FVKESK. The CDR3: CASSQVEGVDTEAFF. For the CDR3, the DNA is TGTGCCAGCAGCCAAGTGGAAGGGGTAGACACTGAAGCTTTCTTT.

In DNA, the CDR3 is TGCGCCAGCAGCCCTGATCTCGCGGAGAGCACAGATACGCAGTATTTT. This translates into CASSPDLAESTDTQYF. The chain carries TRBV5-1 and TRBJ2-3; D call uncertain. This CDR3 contains 16 residues. CDR1 is SGHRS and CDR2 is YFSETQ in the germline V gene. With 4 bases removed from V and 0 bases from J, the gap between germline ends came to 15 bases.

V is TRBV19 and J is TRBJ1-4; TRBD1 aligns across 7 bases. Germline V lookup: CDR1 LNHDA, CDR2 SQIVND (reference sequence). The CDR3 loop spans 14 amino acids. The J segment lost 8 bases and the V segment lost 3 bases, leaving 6 bases of the junction unmatched. CDR3 residues: CASSMGTAPEKLFF. DNA for the CDR3: TGTGCCAGTAGTATGGGGACAGCCCCGGAAAAACTGTTTTTT. Together with reference TRBV19 and TRBJ1-4, the CDR3 gives the full variable domain: DGGITQSPKYLFRKEGQNVTLSCEQNLNHDAMYWYRQDPGQGLRLIYYSQIVNDFQKGDIAEGYSVSREKKESFPLTVTSAQKNPTAFYLCASSMGTAPEKLFFGSGTQLSVL.

V usage is TRBV4-2 and J usage is TRBJ2-5; tentative D call: TRBD1 (5 bases). Deletions cut 3 bases from V and 2 bases from J, with 10 bases between. Germline assignment: CDR1 LGHNA and CDR2 YNFKEQ. The CDR3 spans 14 residues. The CDR3: CASSQSREQETQYF. Here the CDR3 DNA reads TGTGCCAGCAGCCAGAGCAGGGAACAAGAGACCCAGTACTTC.

The V gene is TRBV13, the J gene TRBJ1-1, with D possibly matching TRBD1 (6 bases). Germline V gene lookup returns CDR1 PRHDT and CDR2 FYEKMQ (reference sequence). This CDR3 has 13 amino acids. Trimming left V 5 bases short and J 6 bases short, with 13 bases between. The CDR3 sequence is CASSPQGFAEAFF. In nucleotides, the CDR3 is TGTGCCAGCAGCCCACAGGGTTTCGCTGAAGCTTTCTTT.

The CDR3 region has the DNA TGTGCCAGCAGGCGAACTAGCGGCCTAAGCTCCTACGAGCAGTACTTC. It codes for CASRRTSGLSSYEQYF. The chain uses TRBV7-9 and TRBJ2-7; 8 bases are shared with TRBD2. The CDR3 totals 16 residues. V shed 6 bases, J shed 0 bases, and the junction held 10 bases outside the gene matches. The germline V gene encodes CDR1 SEHNR and CDR2 FQNEAQ (reference sequence).

V and J are TRBV6-1 and TRBJ2-5; 11 nucleotides agree with TRBD2. The V gene end was trimmed by 5 bases and the J gene end by 0 bases; junction bases not matched to a gene: 2. This CDR3 comprises 15 residues. Germline values: CDR1 MNHNS, CDR2 SASEGT. CDR3 nucleotide sequence: TGTGCCAGCAGTCCACTAGCGGGGGACCAAGAGACCCAGTACTTC. It translates to CASSPLAGDQETQYF.

The chain is built from TRBV28 and TRBJ1-3; tentatively, D is TRBD1 (6 bases). The germline gives CDR1 MDHEN, CDR2 SYDVKM. This CDR3 contains 15 residues. Trimming left V 7 bases short and J 2 bases short, with 15 bases between. The CDR3 loop reads CASTPRGRAGNTIYF. In nucleotides, the CDR3 is TGTGCCAGCACCCCAAGGGGGAGGGCTGGAAACACCATATATTTT.

V gene TRBV15 combines with J gene TRBJ1-2, with 7 bases identical to TRBD1. The V gene's germline CDR1 is LNHNV and CDR2 YYDKDF (reference sequence). The CDR3 has 19 residues. The J segment lost 2 bases and the V segment lost 0 bases, leaving 15 bases of the junction unmatched. DNA of the CDR3: TGTGCCACCAGCAGAGAGGGGCCACGTGAGGGACAGAGGAACTATGGCTACACCTTC. Protein sequence: CATSREGPREGQRNYGYTF. The full variable domain, its missing parts supplied by reference TRBV15 and TRBJ1-2, is DAMVIQNPRYQVTQFGKPVTLSCSQTLNHNVMYWYQQKSSQAPKLLFHYYDKDFNNEADTPDNFQSRRPNTSFCFLDIRSPGLGDTAMYLCATSREGPREGQRNYGYTFGSGTRLTVV.

The chain combines TRBV28 with TRBJ1-1; tentative D call: TRBD1 (6 bases). Between the trimmed V and J ends, which lost 6 bases and 3 bases, there was a span of 11 bases. The CDR3 has 13 residues. Germline CDR1 MDHEN, CDR2 SYDVKM. CDR3 sequence reads: CASRTNRDTEAFF. The DNA of the CDR3 is TGTGCCAGCAGGACCAACAGGGACACTGAAGCTTTCTTT. The full variable domain, completed using reference TRBV28 and TRBJ1-1, is DVKVTQSSRYLVKRTGEKVFLECVQDMDHENMFWYRQDPGLGLRLIYFSYDVKMKEKGDIPEGYSVSREKKERFSLILESASTNQTSMYLCASRTNRDTEAFFGQGTRLTVV.

CDR3 amino acids: CASSGGLAGGHELSEQFF. DNA of the CDR3: TGTGCCAGCAGCGGCGGACTAGCGGGGGGACACGAACTAAGTGAGCAGTTCTTC. V usage is TRBV9 and J usage is TRBJ2-1; 14 positions agree with TRBD2. Germline values: CDR1 SGDLS, CDR2 YYNGEE. Trimming cost V 3 bases and J 9 bases; bases outside gene matches: 14. The CDR3 runs to 18 residues.

The chain links TRBV19 to TRBJ1-5; D may be TRBD1 (6 bases). Germline lookup yields CDR1 LNHDA and CDR2 SQIVND (reference sequence). Trimming removed 1 base at V and 2 bases at J, with 9 bases between. CDR3 length: 15 residues. CDR3 nucleotides: TGTGCCAGTAGTATAGCAGGGGTTGGCAATCAGCCCCAGCATTTT. This translates into CASSIAGVGNQPQHF. The full variable domain, completed using reference TRBV19 and TRBJ1-5, is DGGITQSPKYLFRKEGQNVTLSCEQNLNHDAMYWYRQDPGQGLRLIYYSQIVNDFQKGDIAEGYSVSREKKESFPLTVTSAQKNPTAFYLCASSIAGVGNQPQHFGDGTRLSIL.

This sequence joins TRBV11-2 and TRBJ1-2; the D is unclear. CDR3 length equals 13 residues. The V end lost 6 bases, the J end lost 4 bases, and 12 bases lay between the germline ends. Per germline, CDR1 SGHAT and CDR2 FQNNGV. This CDR3 reads CASRDPGTYGYTF. The CDR3 DNA follows: TGTGCCAGCAGGGATCCGGGAACCTATGGCTACACCTTC.

J is TRBJ2-2 and V is TRBV5-1; 8 bases fit TRBD1. From germline, CDR1 is SGHRS and CDR2 YFSETQ. The CDR3 spans 15 residues. The V gene end was trimmed by 5 bases and the J gene end by 5 bases; junction bases not matched to a gene: 8. CDR3 residues: CASRPQGAGTGELFF. The CDR3 DNA reads TGCGCCAGCAGGCCCCAGGGGGCAGGGACCGGGGAGCTGTTTTTT.

This chain links TRBV23-1 with TRBJ2-2; 8 bases match TRBD2. TRBV23-1 falls under the ORF class, with uncertain function. V shed 0 bases and J 4 bases; nucleotides not matched to a gene: 16. CDR3 length equals 20 residues. The CDR3 DNA is TGCGCCAGCAGTCAATCGTTTTCAGCTCGGGGGGGGGCTGGCACCGGGGAGCTGTTTTTT. It encodes CASSQSFSARGGAGTGELFF.

This chain uses TRBV4-1 with TRBJ2-3, with 8 bases that match TRBD1. The CDR3 length is 15 residues. The V segment lost 1 base and the J segment 6 bases; nucleotides outside the gene matches: 6. CDR1 and CDR2 (germline): MGHRA, YSYEKL. CDR3 nucleotide sequence: TGCGCCAGCAGCCAAGCCAGGGGGCTGGGTGATACGCAGTATTTT. Translated, it gives CASSQARGLGDTQYF.

V gene TRBV23-1 combines with J gene TRBJ2-5, with no clear D. TRBV23-1 is designated an ORF whose function remains uncertain. This CDR3 is 14 amino acids long. V was trimmed by 0 bases and J by 4 bases, leaving 9 bases between them. As DNA, the CDR3 is TGCGCCAGCAGTCAATCTGCCCGGAGAGAGACCCAGTACTTC. This translates into CASSQSARRETQYF.

The gene calls are TRBV7-9 and TRBJ2-3, with D possibly matching TRBD1 (6 bases). V was pared by 6 bases and J by 0 bases, with 16 bases between. The germline CDR1 and CDR2 sequences are SEHNR and FQNEAQ (reference sequence). The CDR3 sequence is 16 residues long. The CDR3 loop reads CASSPTGTFSTDTQYF. Here the CDR3 DNA reads TGTGCCAGCAGTCCAACCGGGACATTTAGCACAGATACGCAGTATTTT.

The CDR3 loop is CASTPAGDRSEAFF. CDR3 nucleotide sequence: TGTGCCAGCACTCCCGCAGGTGATAGGTCTGAAGCTTTCTTT. The chain has TRBV5-4 and TRBJ1-1; D is ambiguous. Looked up from germline, CDR1 is SGHNT and CDR2 is YYREEE (reference sequence). The CDR3 sequence is 14 residues long. V gave up 6 bases and J gave up 6 bases, with 18 bases separating them. The full variable domain, rest sourced from reference TRBV5-4 and TRBJ1-1, is ETGVTQSPTHLIKTRGQQVTLRCSSQSGHNTVSWYQQALGQGPQFIFQYYREEENGRGNFPPRFSGLQFPNYSSELNVNALELDDSALYLCASTPAGDRSEAFFGQGTRLTVV.

This chain uses TRBV5-1 with TRBJ1-1, with 7 bases fitting TRBD1. V gave up 5 bases and J gave up 5 bases; unmatched junction bases: 6. Per germline, CDR1 SGHRS and CDR2 YFSETQ. This CDR3 is 13 amino acids long. The CDR3 loop is CASREGARTEAFF. The CDR3 DNA is TGCGCCAGCAGGGAGGGGGCGCGAACTGAAGCTTTCTTT.

The chain carries TRBV4-1 and TRBJ1-5; D is unresolved. CDR1 MGHRA and CDR2 YSYEKL come from the germline V gene. V lost 1 base and J lost 5, with 6 bases in between. The CDR3 spans 13 residues. CDR3 region: CASSQGAHQPQHF. The CDR3 bases are TGCGCCAGCAGCCAAGGCGCGCATCAGCCCCAGCATTTT.

The gene calls are TRBV2 and TRBJ1-5, with no clear D. Germline lookup yields CDR1 SNHLY and CDR2 FYNNEI. The CDR3 length is 15 residues. Trimming pared 6 bases from V and 2 bases from J, leaving 14 bases between. CDR3 DNA sequence: TGTGCCAGCAGGGAGGGAGGGTCCGGCAATCAGCCCCAGCATTTT. Its translation is CASREGGSGNQPQHF.

The chain recombines TRBV6-5 with TRBJ2-2, with no clear D. CDR3 length: 13 residues. The germline CDR1 and CDR2 sequences are MNHEY and SVGAGI. Trimming shortened V by 2 bases and J by 4 bases, and 5 bases separated the two germline ends. CDR3 nucleotides: TGTGCCAGCAGTTACCCGGGCACCGGGGAGCTGTTTTTT. It translates to CASSYPGTGELFF.

The chain employs TRBV13 and TRBJ1-5; no reliable D call. This CDR3 region has 12 residues. Germline CDR1 reads PRHDT; CDR2 reads FYEKMQ (reference sequence). Trimming removed 4 bases from V and 9 bases from J, with 10 bases in between. The CDR3 DNA is TGTGCCAGCAGCTCCGGGGAATCGCCCCAGCATTTT. Translated: CASSSGESPQHF.

The V call is TRBV27, the J call TRBJ1-5; a weak D match, TRBD1 (5 bases). This CDR3 has 14 amino acids. Germline CDR1 and CDR2: MNHEY and SMNVEV (reference sequence). V gave up 5 bases and J gave up 5 bases, with 13 bases separating them. Here the CDR3 DNA reads TGTGCCAGCAGTGACGACAGACTTGATCAGCCCCAGCATTTT. Encoded protein: CASSDDRLDQPQHF.

The gene calls are TRBV10-3 and TRBJ1-6; D is unresolved. V was shortened by 4 bases and J by 6 bases, with 7 bases between the two germline ends. There are 13 residues in the CDR3. Per the germline V gene, CDR1 is ENHRY and CDR2 is SYGVKD. The CDR3 is CAISGESNSPLHF. The DNA of the CDR3 is TGTGCCATCAGTGGCGAAAGTAATTCACCCCTCCACTTT.

The chain employs TRBV5-6 and TRBJ2-7, with 8 nucleotides matching TRBD1. V lost 0 bases to trimming and J lost 6 bases; unmatched junction nucleotides: 5. This CDR3 is 14 amino acids long. The germline V gene encodes CDR1 SGHDT and CDR2 YYEEEE. For the CDR3, the DNA is TGTGCCAGCAGCTTGGGCCAGGGGGCGGCCGAGCAGTACTTC. Translation gives CASSLGQGAAEQYF.

Turning to this clone: The junction and the germline gene differ at one end; a read error may be behind it. This sequence joins TRBV2 and TRBJ2-3, with D possibly being TRBD1 (5 bases). Looked up from germline, CDR1 is SNHLY and CDR2 is FYNNEI. The CDR3 covers 14 residues. CDR3 amino acids: CASSDIWGTDAQYF. The CDR3 DNA reads as TGTGCCAGCAGTGACATTTGGGGCACAGATGCGCAGTATTTT.